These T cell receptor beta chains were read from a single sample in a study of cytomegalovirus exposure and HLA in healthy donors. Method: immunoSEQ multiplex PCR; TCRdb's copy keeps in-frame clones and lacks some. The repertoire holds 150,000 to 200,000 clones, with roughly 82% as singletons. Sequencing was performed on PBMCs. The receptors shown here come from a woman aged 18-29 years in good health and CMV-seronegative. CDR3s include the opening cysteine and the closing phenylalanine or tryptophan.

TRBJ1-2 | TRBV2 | CASSFGQGMRLFYGYTF
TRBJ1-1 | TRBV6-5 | CASSLGQSNTEAFF
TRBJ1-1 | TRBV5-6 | CASSSTGGGTEAFF
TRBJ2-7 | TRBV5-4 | CASSLGGGLDPLEQYF
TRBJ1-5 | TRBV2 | CASRQNSNQPQHF
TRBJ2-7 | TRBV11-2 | CASSLVRAPGEQYF
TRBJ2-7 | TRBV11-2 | CASVPFDRVSREQYF
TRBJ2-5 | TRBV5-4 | CASSLPGETQYF
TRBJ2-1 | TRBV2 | CASSSGGSYNEQFF
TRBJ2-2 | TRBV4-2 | CASSQADRVVTGELFF
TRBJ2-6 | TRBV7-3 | CASSSGGPANVLTF
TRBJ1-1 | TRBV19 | CASSIGDRGQGAEAFF
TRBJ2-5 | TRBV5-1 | CASSLAPSGGQTQYF
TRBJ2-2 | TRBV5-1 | CASSLVGDSNTGELFF
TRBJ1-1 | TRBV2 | CASSESGGIAEAFF
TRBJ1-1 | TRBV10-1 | CASSESRQGLATEAFF
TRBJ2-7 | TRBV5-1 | CASSLGTYTSYEQYF
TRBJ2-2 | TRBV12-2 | CASRLAIYEWLAGRAGELFF
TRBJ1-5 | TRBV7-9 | CASSFNTGTGASNQPQHF
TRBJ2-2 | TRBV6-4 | CASSTGTGVTGELFF
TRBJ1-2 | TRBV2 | CATKKGDRGTWEVNGYTF
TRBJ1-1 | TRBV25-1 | CASRDRGYTEAFF
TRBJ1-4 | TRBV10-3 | CAISEGQGATNEKLFF
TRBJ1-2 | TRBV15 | CATSRRQGTGNYGYTF
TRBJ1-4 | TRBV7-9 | CASSTKTGGGEKLFF
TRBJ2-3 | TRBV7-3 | CASSSGDLPDTQYF
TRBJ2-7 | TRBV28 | CASSSGTLTYEQYF
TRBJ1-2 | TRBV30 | CAWSPRTGSGYTF
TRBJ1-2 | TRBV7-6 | CASSPHPPGTPGYGYTF